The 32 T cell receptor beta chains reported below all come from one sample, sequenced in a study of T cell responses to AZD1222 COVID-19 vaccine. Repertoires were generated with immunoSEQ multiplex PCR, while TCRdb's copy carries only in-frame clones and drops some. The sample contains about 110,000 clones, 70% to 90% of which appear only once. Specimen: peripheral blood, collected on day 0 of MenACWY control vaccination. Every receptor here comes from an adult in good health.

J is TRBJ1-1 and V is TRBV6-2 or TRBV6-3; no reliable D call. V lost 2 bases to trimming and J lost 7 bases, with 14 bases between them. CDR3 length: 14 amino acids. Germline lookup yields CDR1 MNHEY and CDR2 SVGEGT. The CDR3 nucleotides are TGTGCCAGCAGTTACGTTGGGCCTCCAGGTGAAGCTTTCTTT. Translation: CASSYVGPPGEAFF.

In DNA form, the CDR3 reads TGTGCCAGCAGCTTAGCGCGGGCAGGGATGGATTCACCCCTCCACTTT. Translation: CASSLARAGMDSPLHF. The genes are TRBV7-2 and TRBJ1-6; possibly TRBD1 for D (5 bases). Trimming cost V 0 bases and J 8 bases, with 14 bases left between them. The CDR3 consists of 16 residues. From germline, CDR1 is SGHTA and CDR2 FQGNSA.

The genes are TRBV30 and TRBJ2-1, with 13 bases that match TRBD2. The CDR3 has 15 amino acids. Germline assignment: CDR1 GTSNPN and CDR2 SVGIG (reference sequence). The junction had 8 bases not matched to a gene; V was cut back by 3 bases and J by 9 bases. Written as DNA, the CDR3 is TGTGCCTGGAGCATACTAGCGGGGGGGCCCGGTGAGCAGTTCTTC. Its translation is CAWSILAGGPGEQFF.

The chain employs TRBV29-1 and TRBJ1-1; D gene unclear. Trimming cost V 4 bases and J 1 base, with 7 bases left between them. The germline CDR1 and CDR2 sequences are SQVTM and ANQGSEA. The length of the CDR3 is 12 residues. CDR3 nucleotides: TGCAGCGTTGGGACTGGGAACACTGAAGCTTTCTTT. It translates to CSVGTGNTEAFF.

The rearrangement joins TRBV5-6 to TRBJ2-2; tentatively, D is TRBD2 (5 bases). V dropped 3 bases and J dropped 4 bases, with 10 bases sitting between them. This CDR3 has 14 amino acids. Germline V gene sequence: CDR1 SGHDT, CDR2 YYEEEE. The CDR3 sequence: CASSSGLGTGELFF. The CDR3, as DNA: TGTGCCAGCAGCTCGGGGTTGGGCACCGGGGAGCTGTTTTTT.

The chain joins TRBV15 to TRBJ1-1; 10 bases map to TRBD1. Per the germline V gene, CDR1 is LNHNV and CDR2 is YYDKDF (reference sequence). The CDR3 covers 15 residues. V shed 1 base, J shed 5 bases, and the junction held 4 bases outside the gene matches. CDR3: CATSRGDRGGTEAFF. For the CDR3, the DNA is TGTGCCACCAGCAGAGGGGACAGGGGTGGAACTGAAGCTTTCTTT.

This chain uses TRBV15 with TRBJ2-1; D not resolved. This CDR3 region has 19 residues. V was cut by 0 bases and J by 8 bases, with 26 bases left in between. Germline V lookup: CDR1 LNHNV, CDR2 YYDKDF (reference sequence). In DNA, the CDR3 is TGTGCCACCAGCAGAGATCGACGATACGGACGGCTATTTGCGGATGAGCAGTTCTTC. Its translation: CATSRDRRYGRLFADEQFF.

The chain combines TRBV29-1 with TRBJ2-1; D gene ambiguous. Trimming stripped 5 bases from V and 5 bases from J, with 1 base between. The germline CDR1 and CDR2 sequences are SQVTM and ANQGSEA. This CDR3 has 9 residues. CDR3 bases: TGCAGCGTTAACAATGAGCAGTTCTTC. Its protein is CSVNNEQFF.

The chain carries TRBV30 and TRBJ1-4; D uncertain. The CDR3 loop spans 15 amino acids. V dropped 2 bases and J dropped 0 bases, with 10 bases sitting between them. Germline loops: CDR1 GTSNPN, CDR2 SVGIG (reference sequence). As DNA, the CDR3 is TGTGCCTGGAGTTCAATCGGATCAACTAATGAAAAACTGTTTTTT. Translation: CAWSSIGSTNEKLFF.

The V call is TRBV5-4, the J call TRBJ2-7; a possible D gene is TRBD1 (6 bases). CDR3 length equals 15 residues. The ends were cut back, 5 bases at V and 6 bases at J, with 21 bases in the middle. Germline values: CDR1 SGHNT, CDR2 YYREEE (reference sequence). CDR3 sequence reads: CASRADRPLYGEQYF. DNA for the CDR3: TGTGCCAGCAGGGCTGACAGGCCCCTTTACGGCGAGCAGTACTTC.

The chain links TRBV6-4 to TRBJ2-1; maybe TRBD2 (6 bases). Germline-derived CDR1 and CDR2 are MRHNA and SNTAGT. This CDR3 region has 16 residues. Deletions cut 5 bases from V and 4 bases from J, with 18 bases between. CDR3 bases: TGTGCCAGCAGTTTCGCCGTAAGGAGGGGATACAATGAGCAGTTCTTC. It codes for CASSFAVRRGYNEQFF.

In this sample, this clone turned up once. CDR3 protein: CASSLRSQGDYGYTF. CDR3 sequence (DNA): TGTGCCAGCAGCTTAAGGTCCCAGGGAGACTATGGCTACACCTTC. The chain combines TRBV7-8 with TRBJ1-2; D may be TRBD1 (5 bases). The germline gives CDR1 SGHVS, CDR2 FQNEAQ. The CDR3 covers 15 residues. V was cut by 2 bases and J by 3 bases, with 13 bases left in between.

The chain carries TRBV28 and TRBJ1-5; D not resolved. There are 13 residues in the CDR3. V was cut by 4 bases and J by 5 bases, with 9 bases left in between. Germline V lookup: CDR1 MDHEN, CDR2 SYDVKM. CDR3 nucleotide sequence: TGTGCCAGCAGTTCCTTCGGGCATCAGCCCCAGCATTTT. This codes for CASSSFGHQPQHF.

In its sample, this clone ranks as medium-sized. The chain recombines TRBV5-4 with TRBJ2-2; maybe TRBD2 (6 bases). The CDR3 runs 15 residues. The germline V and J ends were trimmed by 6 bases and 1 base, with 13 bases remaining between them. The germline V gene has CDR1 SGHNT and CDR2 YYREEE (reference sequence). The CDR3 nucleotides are TGTGCCAGCACCACCTTGGGGGGGAACACCGGGGAGCTGTTTTTT. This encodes CASTTLGGNTGELFF.

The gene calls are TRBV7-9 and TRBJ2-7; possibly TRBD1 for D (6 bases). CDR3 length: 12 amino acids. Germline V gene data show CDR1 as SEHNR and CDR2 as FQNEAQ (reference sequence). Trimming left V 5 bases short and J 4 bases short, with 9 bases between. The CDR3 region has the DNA TGTGCCAGCAGCGCCACAGGGTACGAGCAGTACTTC. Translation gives CASSATGYEQYF.

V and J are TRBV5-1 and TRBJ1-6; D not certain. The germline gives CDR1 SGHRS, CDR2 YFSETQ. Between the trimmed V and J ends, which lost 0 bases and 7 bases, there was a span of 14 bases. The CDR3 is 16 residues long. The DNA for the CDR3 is TGCGCCAGCAGCTTGGGGGGTCAGGCTCGGAATTCACCCCTCCACTTT. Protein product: CASSLGGQARNSPLHF.

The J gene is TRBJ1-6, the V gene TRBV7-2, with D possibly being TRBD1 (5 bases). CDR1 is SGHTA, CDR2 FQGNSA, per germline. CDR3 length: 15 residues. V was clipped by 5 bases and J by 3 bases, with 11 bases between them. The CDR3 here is CASSKGRLYNSPLHF. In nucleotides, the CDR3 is TGTGCCAGCAGCAAGGGACGCCTCTATAATTCACCCCTCCACTTT.

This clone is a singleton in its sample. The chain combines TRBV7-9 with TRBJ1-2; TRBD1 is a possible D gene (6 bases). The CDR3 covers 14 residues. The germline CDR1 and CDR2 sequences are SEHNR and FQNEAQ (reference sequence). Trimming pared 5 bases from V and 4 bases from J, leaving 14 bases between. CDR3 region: CASSQGQGSYGYTF. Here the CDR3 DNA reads TGTGCCAGCAGCCAAGGTCAGGGGAGCTATGGCTACACCTTC. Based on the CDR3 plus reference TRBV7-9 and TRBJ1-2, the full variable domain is DTGVSQNPRHKITKRGQNVTFRCDPISEHNRLYWYRQTLGQGPEFLTYFQNEAQLEKSRLLSDRFSAERPKGSFSTLEIQRTEQGDSAMYLCASSQGQGSYGYTFGSGTRLTVV.

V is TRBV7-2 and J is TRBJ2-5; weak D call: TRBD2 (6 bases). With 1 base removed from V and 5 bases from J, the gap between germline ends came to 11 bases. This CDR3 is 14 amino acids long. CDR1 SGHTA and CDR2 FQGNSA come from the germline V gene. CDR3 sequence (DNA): TGTGCCAGCAGCTTAGTCTCCGCGGGGGAGACCCAGTACTTC. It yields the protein CASSLVSAGETQYF. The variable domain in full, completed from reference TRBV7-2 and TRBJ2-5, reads GAGVSQSPSNKVTEKGKDVELRCDPISGHTALYWYRQSLGQGLEFLIYFQGNSAPDKSGLPSDRFSAERTGGSVSTLTIQRTQQEDSAVYLCASSLVSAGETQYFGPGTRLLVL.

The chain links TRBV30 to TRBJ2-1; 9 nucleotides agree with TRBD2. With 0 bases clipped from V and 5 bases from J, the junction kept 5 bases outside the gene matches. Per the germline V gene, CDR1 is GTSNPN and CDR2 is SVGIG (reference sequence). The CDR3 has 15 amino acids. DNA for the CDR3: TGTGCCTGGAGTGTAGGGCTAGCGGGGCACAATGAGCAGTTCTTC. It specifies CAWSVGLAGHNEQFF.

The CDR3 loop reads CASSYLQGNEQYF. In nucleotides, the CDR3 is TGTGCCAGCAGCTACCTCCAGGGTAACGAGCAGTACTTC. The chain couples TRBV7-8 to TRBJ2-7, with a weak D call TRBD1 (5 bases). The CDR3 has 13 amino acids. Trimming removed 4 bases from V and 5 bases from J, with 12 bases in between. The germline CDR1 and CDR2 sequences are SGHVS and FQNEAQ.

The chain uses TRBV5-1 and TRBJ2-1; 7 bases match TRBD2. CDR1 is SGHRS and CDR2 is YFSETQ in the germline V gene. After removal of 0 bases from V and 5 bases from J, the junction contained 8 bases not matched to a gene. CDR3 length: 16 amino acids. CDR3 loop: CASSLGGRRPDNEQFF. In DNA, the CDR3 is TGCGCCAGCAGCTTGGGCGGGAGAAGGCCAGACAATGAGCAGTTCTTC.

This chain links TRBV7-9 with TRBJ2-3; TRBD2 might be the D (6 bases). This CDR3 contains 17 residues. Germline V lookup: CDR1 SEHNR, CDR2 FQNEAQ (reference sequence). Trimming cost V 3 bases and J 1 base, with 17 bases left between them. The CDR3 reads CASSFGTGVGGTDTQYF. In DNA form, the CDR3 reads TGTGCCAGCAGCTTCGGGACTGGTGTGGGGGGCACAGATACGCAGTATTTT.

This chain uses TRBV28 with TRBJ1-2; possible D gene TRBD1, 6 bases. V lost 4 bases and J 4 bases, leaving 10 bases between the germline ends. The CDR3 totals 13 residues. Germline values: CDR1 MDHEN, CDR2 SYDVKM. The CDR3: CASSSLDSYGYTF. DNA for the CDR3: TGTGCCAGCAGTTCGCTGGACAGCTATGGCTACACCTTC.

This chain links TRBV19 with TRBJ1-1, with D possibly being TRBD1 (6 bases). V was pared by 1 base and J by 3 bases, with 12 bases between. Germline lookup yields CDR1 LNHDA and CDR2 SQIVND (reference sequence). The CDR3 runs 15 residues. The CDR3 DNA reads TGTGCCAGTAGTATAGGATCAGGGGTGCACACTGAAGCTTTCTTT. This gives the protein CASSIGSGVHTEAFF.

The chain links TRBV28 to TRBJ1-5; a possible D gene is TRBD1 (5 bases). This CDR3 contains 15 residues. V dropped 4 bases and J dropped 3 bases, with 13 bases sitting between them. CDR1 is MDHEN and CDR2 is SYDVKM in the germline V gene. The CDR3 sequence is CASSSQGPLNQPQHF. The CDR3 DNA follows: TGTGCCAGCAGTTCCCAGGGACCACTCAATCAGCCCCAGCATTTT.

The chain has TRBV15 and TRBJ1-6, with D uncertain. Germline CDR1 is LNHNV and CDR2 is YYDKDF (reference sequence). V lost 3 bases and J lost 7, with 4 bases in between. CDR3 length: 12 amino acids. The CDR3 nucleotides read TGTGCCACCAGCAGGGAAAATTCACCCCTCCACTTT. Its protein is CATSRENSPLHF.

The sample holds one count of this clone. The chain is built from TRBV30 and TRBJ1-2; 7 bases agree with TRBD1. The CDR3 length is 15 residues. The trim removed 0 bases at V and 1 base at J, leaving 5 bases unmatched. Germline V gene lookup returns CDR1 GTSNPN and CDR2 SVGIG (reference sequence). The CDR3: CAWSVPPGGNYGYTF. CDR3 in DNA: TGTGCCTGGAGTGTACCGCCAGGGGGTAACTATGGCTACACCTTC.

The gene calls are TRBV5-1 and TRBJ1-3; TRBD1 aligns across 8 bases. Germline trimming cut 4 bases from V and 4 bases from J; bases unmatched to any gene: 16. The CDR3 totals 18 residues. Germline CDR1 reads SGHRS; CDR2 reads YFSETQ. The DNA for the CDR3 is TGCGCCAGCAGCCCTTTACGTTCGGACAGGGCCTACGGAAACACCATATATTTT. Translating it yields CASSPLRSDRAYGNTIYF. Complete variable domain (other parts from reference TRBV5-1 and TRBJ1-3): KAGVTQTPRYLIKTRGQQVTLSCSPISGHRSVSWYQQTPGQGLQFLFEYFSETQRNKGNFPGRFSGRQFSNSRSEMNVSTLELGDSALYLCASSPLRSDRAYGNTIYFGEGSWLTVV.

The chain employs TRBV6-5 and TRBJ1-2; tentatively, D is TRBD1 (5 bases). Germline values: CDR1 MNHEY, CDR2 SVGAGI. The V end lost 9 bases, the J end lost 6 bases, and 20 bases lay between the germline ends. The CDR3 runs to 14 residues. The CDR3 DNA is TGTGCCAGTAACGAGCAGGGTTCCCATGATGGCTACACCTTC. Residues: CASNEQGSHDGYTF.

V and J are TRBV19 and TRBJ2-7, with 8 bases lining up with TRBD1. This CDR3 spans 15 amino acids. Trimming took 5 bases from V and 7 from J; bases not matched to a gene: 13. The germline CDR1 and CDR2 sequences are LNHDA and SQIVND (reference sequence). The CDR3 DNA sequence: TGTGCCAGTAGTTTCACCGCGACAGGGGTGGGAGAGCAGTACTTC. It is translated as CASSFTATGVGEQYF.

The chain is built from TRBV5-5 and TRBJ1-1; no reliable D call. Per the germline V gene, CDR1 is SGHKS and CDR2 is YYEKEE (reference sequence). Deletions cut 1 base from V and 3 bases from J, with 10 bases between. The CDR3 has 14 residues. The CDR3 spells CASSLYAGDTEAFF. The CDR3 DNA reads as TGTGCCAGCAGCTTGTATGCCGGGGACACTGAAGCTTTCTTT.